The present TCR beta chain was sequenced within a study of T cell clonality in common variable immunodeficiency. Trimming stripped 4 bases from V and 8 bases from J, with 16 bases between. This CDR3 is 14 amino acids long. From germline, CDR1 is SGHRS and CDR2 YFSETQ. Regarding the study as a whole: In common variable immunodeficiency, TCR beta chains reportedly carried fewer deletions and N-nucleotide insertions. CVID subjects had higher TCRbeta clonality than healthy controls, most marked in about a third. Fewer TCRbeta clones were shared among CVID subjects than controls.

This clone was picked up a small number of times. Its antigen is undetermined. The CDR3 extends 3 residues past the end of the read, so its final part is completed from the germline J gene. Equal genomic DNA amounts from CVID and control samples were sequenced. The table came from immunoSEQ multiplex PCR; TCRdb's copy has only in-frame clones and leaves some out. Listed here are 25,000 to 35,000 clones without any singletons, the top ten holding around 3.2%. The chain recombines TRBV5-1 with TRBJ2-1; possibly TRBD2 for D (6 bases). The specimen sequenced was peripheral blood mononuclear cells. This TCR came from a human donor with common variable immunodeficiency. Incomplete CDR3 DNA: TGCGCCAGCAGCGCCGGAGGTGGGGGGTATGAG. As protein: CASSAGGGGYE. In full, the CDR3 reads CASSAGGGGYEQFF.